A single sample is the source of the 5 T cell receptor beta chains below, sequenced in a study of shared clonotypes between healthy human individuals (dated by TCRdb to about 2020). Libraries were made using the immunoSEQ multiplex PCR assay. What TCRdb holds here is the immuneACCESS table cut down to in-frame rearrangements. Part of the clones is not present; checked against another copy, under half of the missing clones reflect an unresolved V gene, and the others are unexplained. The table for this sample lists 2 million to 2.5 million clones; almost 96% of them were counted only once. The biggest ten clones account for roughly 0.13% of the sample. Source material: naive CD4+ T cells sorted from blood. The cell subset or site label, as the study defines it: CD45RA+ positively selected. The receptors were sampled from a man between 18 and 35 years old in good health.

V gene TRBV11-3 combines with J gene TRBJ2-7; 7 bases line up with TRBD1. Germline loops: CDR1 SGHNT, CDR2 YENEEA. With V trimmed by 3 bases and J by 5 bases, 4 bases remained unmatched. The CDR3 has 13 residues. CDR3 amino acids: CASSFDRDNEQYF. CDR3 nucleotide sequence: TGTGCCAGCAGCTTCGACAGGGACAACGAGCAGTACTTC.

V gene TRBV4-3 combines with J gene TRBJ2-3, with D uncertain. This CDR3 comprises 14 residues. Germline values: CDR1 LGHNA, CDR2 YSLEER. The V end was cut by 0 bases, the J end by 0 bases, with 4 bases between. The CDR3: CASSQEMSTDTQYF. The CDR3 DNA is TGCGCCAGCAGCCAAGAGATGAGCACAGATACGCAGTATTTT.

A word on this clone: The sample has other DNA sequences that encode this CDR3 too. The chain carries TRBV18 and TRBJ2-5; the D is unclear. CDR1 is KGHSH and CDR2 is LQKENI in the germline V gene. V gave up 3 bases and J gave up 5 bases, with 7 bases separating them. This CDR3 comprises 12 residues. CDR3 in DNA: TGTGCCAGCTCACCTTCGGAGGAGACCCAGTACTTC. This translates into CASSPSEETQYF.

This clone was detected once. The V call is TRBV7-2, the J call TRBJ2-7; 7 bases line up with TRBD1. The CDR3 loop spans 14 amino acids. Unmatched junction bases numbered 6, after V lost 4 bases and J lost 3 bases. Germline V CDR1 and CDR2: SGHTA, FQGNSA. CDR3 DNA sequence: TGTGCCAGCAGCTCAAGGGCAGGGGGCTACGAGCAGTACTTC. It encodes CASSSRAGGYEQYF.

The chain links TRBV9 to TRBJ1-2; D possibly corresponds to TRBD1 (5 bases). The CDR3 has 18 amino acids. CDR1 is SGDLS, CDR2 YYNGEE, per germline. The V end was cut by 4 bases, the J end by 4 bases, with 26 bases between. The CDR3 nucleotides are TGTGCCAGCAGCCCACGCTACTCAGGGAGTGTTAGAGGCTATGGCTACACCTTC. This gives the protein CASSPRYSGSVRGYGYTF.